This T cell receptor (beta chain) is from a study of blood T cell repertoires in COVID-19. J was trimmed by 7 bases and V by 2 bases; bases with no gene match: 11. CDR1 is SGHVS and CDR2 is FQNEAQ in the germline V gene. This CDR3 is 17 amino acids long. Authors' analysis steps: Researchers report that nucleated cell counts were estimated from reference gene primer amplification. Only in-frame clones appear in the TCRdb table, and some are missing; sequencing was by immunoSEQ multiplex PCR. V and J calls plus clone size are reproduced from that table; the DNA served to infer D and trimming. The sample lists 500,000 or so clones, roughly 87% occurring once. Across 24 US areas, participants ranged in age from about 18 to 89 years. Clinical history as reported by participants underpinned cohort assignment. Recovery meant two consecutive negative NP/OP PCR tests, professional clearance, or resolved symptoms.

J is TRBJ1-4 and V is TRBV7-8; TRBD1 aligns across 9 bases. Material: PBMCs or T cells enriched from blood (not recorded which). The clonotype comes from a woman younger than 35 who had recovered from COVID-19. CDR3 nucleotides: TGTGCCAGCAGCTTACAGGGACCAGGGACAGGGAGTGAAAAACTGTTTTTT. The encoded protein is CASSLQGPGTGSEKLFF.